The 27 T cell receptor beta chains presented below share a single source sample, sequenced in a study of neurological immune-mediated disorders. From the 5' RACE reads, TCRdb called clonotypes with MiXCR, one entry per CDR3 protein. The sample yields around 50,000 distinct CDR3 sequences, more than 20% seen once. Material: PBMCs. The source is a woman aged 65 to 85 in good health.

This clonotype was seen many times. The chain uses TRBV5-5 and TRBJ2-1; 12 positions agree with TRBD2. J lost 8 bases, V lost 1 base, and 7 bases had no gene match. Germline assignment: CDR1 SGHKS and CDR2 YYEKEE (reference sequence). The CDR3 runs to 16 residues. In DNA, the CDR3 is TGTGCCAGCAGCTTGACGACTAGCGGGAGAGTCCATGAGCAGTTCTTC. Encoded protein: CASSLTTSGRVHEQFF.

This clonotype was counted ten times or more. The chain is built from TRBV18 and TRBJ2-4; no definite D call. Germline CDR1 is KGHSH and CDR2 is LQKENI. Trimming shortened V by 0 bases and J by 8 bases, and 8 bases separated the two germline ends. This CDR3 is built from 13 residues. CDR3 amino acids: CASSPPGLDIQYF. As DNA, the CDR3 is TGTGCCAGCTCACCACCCGGTTTAGACATTCAGTACTTC. Filled out from reference TRBV18 and TRBJ2-4, the complete variable domain reads NAGVMQNPRHLVRRRGQEARLRCSPMKGHSHVYWYRQLPEEGLKFMVYLQKENIIDESGMPKERFSAEFPKEGPSILRIQQVVRGDSAAYFCASSPPGLDIQYFGAGTRLSVL.

This clonotype was seen ten or more times. The CDR3 region has the DNA TGCAGCGTCGATGGGGGGTCCCGCTACGAGCAGTACTTC. As protein: CSVDGGSRYEQYF. The V call is TRBV29-1, the J call TRBJ2-7; TRBD2 is a possible D gene (6 bases). The CDR3 sequence is 13 residues long. V was shortened by 6 bases and J by 3 bases, with 15 bases between the two germline ends. The germline V gene has CDR1 SQVTM and CDR2 ANQGSEA.

This clonotype was detected many times. This chain links TRBV21-1 with TRBJ2-2; the D call TRBD1 from the table was never checked on the DNA. TRBV21-1 is flagged as a pseudogene. The CDR3 totals 15 residues. CDR3 sequence: CASSGAILNTGELFF. CDR3 nucleotide sequence: TGTGCCAGCAGCGGGGCGATACTGAACACCGGGGAGCTGTTTTTT.

The chain links TRBV15 to TRBJ2-1, with unresolved D. CDR1 and CDR2 from the germline V gene are LNHNV and YYDKDF (reference sequence). The CDR3 loop spans 14 amino acids. Trimming removed 2 bases from V and 0 bases from J, with 5 bases in between. CDR3 DNA: TGTGCCACCAGCAGACGTAGCTCCTACAATGAGCAGTTCTTC. It translates to CATSRRSSYNEQFF.

This chain connects TRBV5-1 to TRBJ2-5, with TRBD2 identical over 9 bases. Per germline, CDR1 SGHRS and CDR2 YFSETQ. J was trimmed by 1 base and V by 4 bases; bases with no gene match: 8. The CDR3 is 16 residues long. In nucleotides, the CDR3 is TGCGCCAGCAGCACTGGATGGCGGGGGGGCCAAGAGACCCAGTACTTC. Its protein is CASSTGWRGGQETQYF.

This clonotype was counted many times. DNA for the CDR3: TGTGCCAGCAGCTTAGAAGGGGAAGGTTACGAGCAGTACTTC. Residues: CASSLEGEGYEQYF. The genes are TRBV7-9 and TRBJ2-7; D may be TRBD1 (5 bases). The CDR3 spans 14 residues. The germline gives CDR1 SEHNR, CDR2 FQNEAQ (reference sequence). V was trimmed by 1 base and J by 4 bases, leaving 11 bases between them.

This clonotype came up many times. The gene calls are TRBV6-5 and TRBJ2-7, with D maybe TRBD2 (5 bases). The V end was cut by 7 bases, the J end by 1 base, with 14 bases between. The CDR3 contains 14 residues. Germline V gene sequence: CDR1 MNHEY, CDR2 SVGAGI. The CDR3 is CASTLARGSYEQYF. In nucleotides, the CDR3 is TGTGCCAGCACTTTAGCGCGAGGGTCCTACGAGCAGTACTTC.

A remark on this clonotype: A much larger clone differs from this one at a single base, so this may be a read error. The chain links TRBV6-1 to TRBJ1-1; possible D gene TRBD1, 5 bases. CDR3 length: 15 residues. Trimming removed 2 bases from V and 9 bases from J, with 19 bases in between. CDR1 is MNHNS, CDR2 SASEGT, per germline. The CDR3, as DNA: TGTGCCAGCAGTGAACTCGGGGACCGAAATACTCAAGCTTTCTTT. Its translation is CASSELGDRNTQAFF.

On this clonotype: A much larger clone differs by one base, so this may be a read error. The chain uses TRBV5-1 and TRBJ2-5; no clear D. There are 14 residues in the CDR3. Germline V lookup: CDR1 SGHRS, CDR2 YFSETQ. V was trimmed by 2 bases and J by 2 bases, leaving 10 bases between them. In DNA, the CDR3 is TGCGCCAGCAGCTTTAGACAACTTCAAGAGACCCAGTACTTC. Amino acid sequence: CASSFRQLQETQYF.

About this clonotype itself: The junction departs from the called germline gene at one end, perhaps through a read error. This chain uses TRBV20-1 with TRBJ2-2; D perhaps matches TRBD2 (7 bases). The CDR3 spans 15 residues. Germline V gives CDR1 DFQATT, CDR2 SNEGSKA (reference sequence). CDR3 nucleotide sequence: TGCAGTGCCCTTGGGGGGGCCGGGAACACCGGGAAGCTGTTTTTT. Its translation: CSALGGAGNTGKLFF.

This clonotype was seen repeatedly, ten times or more. This sequence joins TRBV7-9 and TRBJ2-3; 13 nucleotides agree with TRBD2. V lost 5 bases and J lost 8; bases outside the gene matches: 10. The CDR3 covers 16 residues. In germline, CDR1 is SEHNR, CDR2 FQNEAQ (reference sequence). The CDR3 coding sequence is TGTGCCAGCAGCCCTAGGACTAGCGGGAGCCTACTTACGCAGTATTTT. This gives the protein CASSPRTSGSLLTQYF.

The chain has TRBV5-4 and TRBJ2-1; D perhaps matches TRBD2 (6 bases). This CDR3 is 15 amino acids long. Trimming stripped 2 bases from V and 7 bases from J, with 16 bases between. From germline, CDR1 is SGHNT and CDR2 YYREEE (reference sequence). This CDR3 reads CASSFRPGVENEQFF. CDR3 coding DNA: TGTGCCAGCAGCTTCCGACCGGGAGTTGAGAATGAGCAGTTCTTC.

The table lists this clonotype with a few counts. This chain links TRBV5-1 with TRBJ1-1, with a possible D match to TRBD1 (6 bases). This CDR3 has 17 amino acids. Between the trimmed V and J ends, which lost 0 bases and 4 bases, there was a span of 19 bases. Per the germline V gene, CDR1 is SGHRS and CDR2 is YFSETQ. In DNA, the CDR3 is TGCGCCAGCAGCTTGGCGACCGGTGGGGGCCTGGGCACTGAAGCTTTCTTT. Residues: CASSLATGGGLGTEAFF.

This clonotype was observed many times. The J gene is TRBJ2-2, the V gene TRBV10-3, with 9 bases identical to TRBD1. Germline lookup yields CDR1 ENHRY and CDR2 SYGVKD. The CDR3 length is 16 residues. The V segment lost 0 bases and the J segment 7 bases; nucleotides outside the gene matches: 6. Here the CDR3 reads CAISESQGAHGGELFF. The CDR3 DNA sequence: TGTGCCATCAGTGAGTCACAGGGGGCGCATGGCGGGGAGCTGTTTTTT.

This clonotype has ten or more counts. The CDR3 nucleotides read TGCGCCAGCAGCGACAATAGGGCCTACGAGCAGTACTTC. Translation gives CASSDNRAYEQYF. The chain uses TRBV5-1 and TRBJ2-7; no definite D call. The CDR3 length is 13 residues. Germline CDR1 SGHRS, CDR2 YFSETQ. The germline V and J ends were trimmed by 4 bases and 2 bases, with 10 bases remaining between them.

This clonotype was seen many times. The gene calls are TRBV7-8 and TRBJ1-1; TRBD1 is a possible D gene (5 bases). Germline V gene sequence: CDR1 SGHVS, CDR2 FQNEAQ. This CDR3 is built from 15 residues. V lost 5 bases to trimming and J lost 3 bases, with 16 bases between them. CDR3 sequence (DNA): TGTGCCAGCAGCCTGAAGATAGCGGGGGACACTGAAGCTTTCTTT. Translating gives CASSLKIAGDTEAFF.

This clonotype showed up many times. The chain is built from TRBV14 and TRBJ2-7; 8 bases align to TRBD2. Unmatched junction bases numbered 11, after V lost 1 base and J lost 0 bases. From germline, CDR1 is SGHDN and CDR2 FVKESK. The CDR3 is 18 amino acids. Written as DNA, the CDR3 is TGTGCCAGCAGCCAAGTTGGGCTAGCGGGTTTATTCTCCTACGAGCAGTACTTC. As protein: CASSQVGLAGLFSYEQYF.

The chain employs TRBV20-1 and TRBJ1-5; D may be TRBD1 (6 bases). In germline, CDR1 is DFQATT, CDR2 SNEGSKA (reference sequence). This CDR3 has 14 residues. Trimming removed 5 bases at V and 6 bases at J, with 17 bases between. The CDR3 sequence is CSAPRSRGGQPQHF. CDR3 nucleotides: TGCAGTGCTCCCCGGTCAAGGGGGGGTCAGCCCCAGCATTTT.

This clonotype was recorded many times. The chain employs TRBV27 and TRBJ2-2; 8 nucleotides align to TRBD1. Looked up from germline, CDR1 is MNHEY and CDR2 is SMNVEV (reference sequence). The CDR3 sequence is 15 residues long. J was trimmed by 5 bases and V by 3 bases; bases with no gene match: 5. The CDR3 nucleotides read TGTGCCAGCAGTTTTTGGGACAGGTTTACCGGGGAGCTGTTTTTT. This translates into CASSFWDRFTGELFF.

This clonotype was seen only once. The junction departs from germline at one end; a sequencing error may be responsible. V is TRBV20-1 and J is TRBJ1-1, with 7 bases fitting TRBD1. This CDR3 is 14 amino acids long. The V gene's germline CDR1 is DFQATT and CDR2 SNEGSKA (reference sequence). CDR3 region: CCARRQGVRTEAFF. DNA of the CDR3: TGCTGTGCTAGAAGACAGGGCGTGCGCACTGAAGCTTTCTTT.

CDR3 in amino acids: CASSLGQGPYEQYV. DNA of the CDR3: TGCGCCAGCAGCTTGGGACAGGGCCCCTACGAGCAGTACGTC. The chain combines TRBV5-1 with TRBJ2-7; 7 bases match TRBD1. Germline CDR1 reads SGHRS; CDR2 reads YFSETQ. The ends lost 0 bases at V and 2 bases at J; junction bases unmatched: 2. The CDR3 spans 14 residues.

The sample holds many counts of this clonotype. The chain combines TRBV29-1 with TRBJ2-3, with D possibly being TRBD1 (5 bases). CDR1 and CDR2 (germline): SQVTM, ANQGSEA. The CDR3 spans 10 residues. V lost 7 bases and J 5 bases, leaving 7 bases between the germline ends. The CDR3 DNA sequence: TGCAGCGGGGGCGGAGATACGCAGTATTTT. It translates to CSGGGDTQYF.

This clonotype came up many times. This chain joins TRBV5-1 and TRBJ1-5; maybe TRBD1 (6 bases). The CDR3 length is 15 residues. The germline V and J ends were trimmed by 0 bases and 4 bases, with 11 bases remaining between them. The germline CDR1 and CDR2 sequences are SGHRS and YFSETQ. CDR3 sequence: CASSLGQGPNQPQHF. CDR3 sequence (DNA): TGCGCCAGCAGCTTGGGGCAGGGGCCGAATCAGCCCCAGCATTTT.

Of note for this clonotype: It is unclear where the CDR3 begins or ends on the DNA, so no DNA is shown, and the CDR3 is as TCRdb lists it. The chain has TRBV9 and TRBJ1-2; the table calls TRBD1, which could not be checked here. The CDR3 adds up to 19 amino acids, both ends counted. CDR1 and CDR2 from the germline V gene are SGDLS and YYNGEE. CDR3 amino acids: CASSFYICSYSRADFGYTF.

This clonotype has a handful of counts. V usage is TRBV12-3 or TRBV12-4 and J usage is TRBJ1-6; D is uncertain. The CDR3 loop spans 15 amino acids. The V end lost 5 bases, the J end lost 9 bases, and 17 bases lay between the germline ends. CDR3 amino acids: CASSESRNPVSPLHF. CDR3 nucleotide sequence: TGTGCCAGCAGTGAGAGCAGGAACCCGGTTTCACCCCTCCACTTT.

With respect to this clonotype: Compared with germline, one end of the junction differs, possibly owing to a read error. The chain joins TRBV5-1 to TRBJ1-2, with D maybe TRBD1 (6 bases). The CDR3 totals 14 residues. Germline CDR1 SGHRS, CDR2 YFSETQ. CDR3 in DNA: TGCTCCAGCAGCTGGGACACGCCGGGGAATGGCTACACCTTC. Protein product: CSSSWDTPGNGYTF.